Listed below are T cell receptor beta chains from one sample, sequenced in a study of blood T cell repertoires in COVID-19. Generated by immunoSEQ multiplex PCR, the TCRdb table keeps only in-frame clones and is missing some. The sample shows 250,000 to 300,000 clones, approximately 90% of them seen only once. Sample: peripheral blood. The receptors shown here come from an older woman with acute or convalescent COVID-19. Both conserved end residues are trimmed from each CDR3. The order of the fields is J gene, V gene, CDR3 protein.

TRBJ2-7 | TRBV30 | AWSVRTGSYEQY
TRBJ2-3 | TRBV6-5 | ASSPTSGGGTQY
TRBJ2-1 | TRBV11-2 | ASSLGSGGYNEQF
TRBJ2-2 | TRBV6-2/TRBV6-3 | ASSYTSGGAYTGELF
TRBJ1-5 | TRBV6-2/TRBV6-3 | ASSYGHRGHGQPQH
TRBJ2-2 | TRBV28 | ASNRDANTGELF
TRBJ1-3 | TRBV9 | ASSVDVSGSGNTIY
TRBJ1-6 | TRBV28 | ASSWDSGNSPLH
TRBJ2-5 | TRBV27 | ASSPLVGRGVQETQY
TRBJ1-2 | TRBV9 | ASSPGQTNYGYT
TRBJ1-1 | TRBV28 | ASSPPRSRTEAF
TRBJ1-2 | TRBV28 | ASRSQQGRYGYT
TRBJ1-5 | TRBV7-2 | ASSPTGMQPQH
TRBJ1-2 | TRBV28 | ASSLVDRSYGYT
TRBJ1-2 | TRBV11-2 | ASRRIQGVHT
TRBJ1-6 | TRBV7-2 | ASSRVPGVPNSPLH
TRBJ2-7 | TRBV5-3 | ARSSPRHNWEQY
TRBJ2-1 | TRBV5-4 | ASSAGGGGRHSYNEQF
TRBJ1-5 | TRBV28 | ASSLQPGQGSNQPQH
TRBJ1-2 | TRBV6-5 | ASKRQGLVYGYT
TRBJ1-1 | TRBV7-8 | ASSLATGLAF
TRBJ2-7 | TRBV27 | ASTRGLGTGDYEQY
TRBJ1-4 | TRBV7-2 | ASSGQGLQGEKLF
TRBJ1-6 | TRBV3-1/TRBV3-2 | ASSQDGQGASLPSPLH
TRBJ1-3 | TRBV11-2 | ASSLDRAGNTIY
TRBJ2-1 | TRBV7-9 | ASTPSEGKRDSYNEQF
TRBJ2-3 | TRBV7-3 | ASSGGSGSTDTQY
TRBJ2-2 | TRBV21-1 | ASSNRVIGGLAGDRYTGELF
TRBJ1-3 | TRBV6-5 | ASRRQGTGNTIY
TRBJ2-7 | TRBV5-1 | ASSLEGSGRAYEQY
TRBJ2-1 | TRBV2 | ASSEGAISYNEQF
TRBJ1-4 | TRBV18 | ASSPDARVEKLF
TRBJ1-4 | TRBV11-1 | ASRWGEEKLF
TRBJ2-3 | TRBV19 | ASSIWRTSGRASTDTQY
TRBJ1-2 | TRBV3-1/TRBV3-2 | ASSQEGIGGVYGYT
TRBJ1-6 | TRBV5-1 | ASSAGQANNSPLH
TRBJ1-2 | TRBV28 | ASSLGGNYGYT
TRBJ2-1 | TRBV29-1 | SVDSSGIYNEQF
TRBJ2-7 | TRBV5-1 | ASSVGQGVLDEQY
TRBJ1-1 | TRBV24-1 | ATSEPGQGEAF
TRBJ1-1 | TRBV11-2 | ASSLDHRGAEAF
TRBJ2-1 | TRBV2 | AISGLAGGRRYDEQF
TRBJ2-7 | TRBV6-5 | ASSLGTGFYEQY